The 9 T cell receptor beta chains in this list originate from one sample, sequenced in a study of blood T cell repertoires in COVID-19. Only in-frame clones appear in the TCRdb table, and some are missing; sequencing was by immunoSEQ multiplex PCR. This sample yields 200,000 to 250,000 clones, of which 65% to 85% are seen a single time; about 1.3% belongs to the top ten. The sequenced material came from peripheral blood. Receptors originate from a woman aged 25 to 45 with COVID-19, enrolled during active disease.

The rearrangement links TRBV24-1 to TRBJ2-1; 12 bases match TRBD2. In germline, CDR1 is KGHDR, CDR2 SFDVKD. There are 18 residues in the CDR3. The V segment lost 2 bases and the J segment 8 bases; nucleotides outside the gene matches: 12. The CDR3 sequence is CATSDSTSGGPQVDEQFF. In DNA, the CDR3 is TGTGCCACCAGTGATTCTACTAGCGGGGGGCCCCAAGTCGATGAGCAGTTCTTC.

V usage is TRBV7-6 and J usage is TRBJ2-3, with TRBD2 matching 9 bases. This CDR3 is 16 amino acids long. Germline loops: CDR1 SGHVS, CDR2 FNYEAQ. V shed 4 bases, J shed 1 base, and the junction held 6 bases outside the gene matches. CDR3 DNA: TGTGCCAGCAGCTACTCCGGGACTAGCCGCACAGATACGCAGTATTTT. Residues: CASSYSGTSRTDTQYF. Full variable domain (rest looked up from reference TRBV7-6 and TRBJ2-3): GAGVSQSPRYKVTKRGQDVALRCDPISGHVSLYWYRQALGQGPEFLTYFNYEAQQDKSGLPNDRFSAERPEGSISTLTIQRTEQRDSAMYRCASSYSGTSRTDTQYFGPGTRLTVL.

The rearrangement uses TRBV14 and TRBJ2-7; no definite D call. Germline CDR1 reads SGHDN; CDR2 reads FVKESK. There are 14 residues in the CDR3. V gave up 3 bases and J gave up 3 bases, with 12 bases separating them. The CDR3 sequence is CASSHDQVNYEQYF. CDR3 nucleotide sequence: TGTGCCAGCAGCCATGATCAGGTAAACTACGAGCAGTACTTC.

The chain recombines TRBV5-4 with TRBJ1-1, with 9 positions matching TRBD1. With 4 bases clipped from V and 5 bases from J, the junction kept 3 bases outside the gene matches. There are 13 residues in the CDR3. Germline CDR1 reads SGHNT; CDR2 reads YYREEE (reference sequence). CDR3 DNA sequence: TGTGCCAGCAGCAGGGGACAGGGAACTGAAGCTTTCTTT. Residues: CASSRGQGTEAFF.

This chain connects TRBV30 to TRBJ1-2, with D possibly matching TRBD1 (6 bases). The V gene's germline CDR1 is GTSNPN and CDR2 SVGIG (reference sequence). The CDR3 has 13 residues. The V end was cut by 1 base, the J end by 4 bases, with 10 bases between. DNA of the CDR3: TGTGCCTGGAGTGAAGGACAGAGCTATGGCTACACCTTC. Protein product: CAWSEGQSYGYTF.

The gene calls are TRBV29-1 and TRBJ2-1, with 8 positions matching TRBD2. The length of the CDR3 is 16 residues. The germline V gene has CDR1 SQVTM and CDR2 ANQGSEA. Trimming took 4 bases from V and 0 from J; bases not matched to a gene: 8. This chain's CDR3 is CSVATSGLSSYNEQFF. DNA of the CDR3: TGCAGCGTTGCAACTAGCGGCCTCAGCTCCTACAATGAGCAGTTCTTC.

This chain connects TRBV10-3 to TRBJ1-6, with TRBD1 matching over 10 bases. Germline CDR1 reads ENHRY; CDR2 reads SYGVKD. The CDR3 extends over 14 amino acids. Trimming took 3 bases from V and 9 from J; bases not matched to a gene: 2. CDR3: CAISEWDRGSPLHF. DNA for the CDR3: TGTGCCATCAGTGAATGGGACAGGGGTTCACCCCTCCACTTT.

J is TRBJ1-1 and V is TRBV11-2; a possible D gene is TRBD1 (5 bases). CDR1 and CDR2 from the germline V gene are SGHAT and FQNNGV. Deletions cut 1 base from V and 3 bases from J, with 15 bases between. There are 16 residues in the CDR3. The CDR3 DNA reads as TGTGCCAGCAGCTTAGGACGCGGCAGGGTGGACACTGAAGCTTTCTTT. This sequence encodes CASSLGRGRVDTEAFF. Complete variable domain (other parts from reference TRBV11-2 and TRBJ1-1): EAGVAQSPRYKIIEKRQSVAFWCNPISGHATLYWYQQILGQGPKLLIQFQNNGVVDDSQLPKDRFSAERLKGVDSTLKIQPAKLEDSAVYLCASSLGRGRVDTEAFFGQGTRLTVV.

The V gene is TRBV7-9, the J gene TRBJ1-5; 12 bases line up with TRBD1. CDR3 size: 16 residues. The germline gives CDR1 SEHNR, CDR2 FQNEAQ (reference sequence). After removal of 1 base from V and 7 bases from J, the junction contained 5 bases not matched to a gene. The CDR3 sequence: CASSLEGQGARQPQHF. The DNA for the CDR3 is TGTGCCAGCAGCTTAGAGGGACAGGGGGCGAGACAGCCCCAGCATTTT.